The 3 T cell receptor beta chains presented below share a single source sample, sequenced in a study of PD-1 blockade in classical Hodgkin lymphoma. Only in-frame clones appear in the TCRdb table, and some are missing; sequencing was by immunoSEQ multiplex PCR. The sample records 120,000 to 150,000 clones, 78% being singletons. Each patient relapsed following autologous stem cell transplantation, and prior brentuximab vedotin exposure differed. This specimen was peripheral blood mononuclear cells (PBMCs), taken before the second cycle of nivolumab. These receptors came from a human donor with classical Hodgkin lymphoma.

The table lists this clone with a few counts. The chain joins TRBV6-5 to TRBJ1-4, with D tentatively TRBD1 (6 bases). Germline V gene sequence: CDR1 MNHEY, CDR2 SVGAGI. The V and J ends lost 0 bases and 6 bases respectively, with 8 bases between them. The CDR3 is 14 amino acids. CDR3 sequence reads: CASSYSWTDEKLFF. The CDR3 coding sequence is TGTGCCAGCAGTTACTCGTGGACAGATGAAAAACTGTTTTTT.

V and J are TRBV28 and TRBJ2-2; tentatively, D is TRBD1 (5 bases). V lost 8 bases, J lost 8 bases, and 15 bases lay in between. CDR3 length: 13 amino acids. Germline CDR1 MDHEN, CDR2 SYDVKM. For the CDR3, the DNA is TGTGCCAGCTTTCCAGGGCGGAGTGGGGAGCTGTTTTTT. Translated, it gives CASFPGRSGELFF.

This clone has a single count. V is TRBV18 and J is TRBJ1-1; the D is unclear. Looked up from germline, CDR1 is KGHSH and CDR2 is LQKENI. The CDR3 covers 14 residues. Trimming stripped 2 bases from V and 5 bases from J, with 12 bases between. CDR3 protein: CASSPIQGGTEAFF. For the CDR3, the DNA is TGTGCCAGCTCACCAATTCAAGGAGGAACTGAAGCTTTCTTT.